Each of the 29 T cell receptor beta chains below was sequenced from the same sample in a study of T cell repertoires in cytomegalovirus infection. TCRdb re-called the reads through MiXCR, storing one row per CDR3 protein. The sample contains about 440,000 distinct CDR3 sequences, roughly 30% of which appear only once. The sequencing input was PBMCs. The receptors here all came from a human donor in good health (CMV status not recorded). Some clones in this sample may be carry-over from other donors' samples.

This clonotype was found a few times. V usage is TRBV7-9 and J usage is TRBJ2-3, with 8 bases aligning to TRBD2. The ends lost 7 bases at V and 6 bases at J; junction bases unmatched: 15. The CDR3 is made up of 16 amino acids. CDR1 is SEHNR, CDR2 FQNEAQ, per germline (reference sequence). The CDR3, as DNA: TGTGCCAGCACCGGCCCGGGACTAGGTTCGACGGATACGCAGTATTTT. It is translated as CASTGPGLGSTDTQYF.

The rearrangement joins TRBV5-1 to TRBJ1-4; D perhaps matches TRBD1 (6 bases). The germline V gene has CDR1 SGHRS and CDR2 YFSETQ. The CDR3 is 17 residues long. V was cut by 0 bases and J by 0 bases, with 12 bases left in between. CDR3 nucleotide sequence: TGCGCCAGCAGCTTGGCCACGGGGGCTGCAACTAATGAAAAACTGTTTTTT. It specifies CASSLATGAATNEKLFF.

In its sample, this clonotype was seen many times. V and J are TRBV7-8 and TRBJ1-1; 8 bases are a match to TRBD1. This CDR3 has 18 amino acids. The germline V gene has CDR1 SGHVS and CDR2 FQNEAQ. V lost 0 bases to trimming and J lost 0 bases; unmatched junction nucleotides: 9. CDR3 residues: CASSLATGEWDMNTEAFF. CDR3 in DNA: TGTGCCAGCAGCTTAGCGACAGGGGAGTGGGACATGAACACTGAAGCTTTCTTT.

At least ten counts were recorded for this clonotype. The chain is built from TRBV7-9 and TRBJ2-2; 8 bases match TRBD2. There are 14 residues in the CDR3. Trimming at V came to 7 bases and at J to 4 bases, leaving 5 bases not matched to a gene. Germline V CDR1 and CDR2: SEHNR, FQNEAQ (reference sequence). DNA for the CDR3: TGTGCCAGCACCGGGGGGGCCCCCACCGGGGAGCTGTTTTTT. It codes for CASTGGAPTGELFF.

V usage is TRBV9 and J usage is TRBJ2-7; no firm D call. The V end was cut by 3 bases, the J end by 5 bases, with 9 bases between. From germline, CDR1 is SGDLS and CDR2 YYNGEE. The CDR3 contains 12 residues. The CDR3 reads CASSGRRDEQYF. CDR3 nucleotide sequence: TGTGCCAGCAGCGGAAGACGAGACGAGCAGTACTTC.

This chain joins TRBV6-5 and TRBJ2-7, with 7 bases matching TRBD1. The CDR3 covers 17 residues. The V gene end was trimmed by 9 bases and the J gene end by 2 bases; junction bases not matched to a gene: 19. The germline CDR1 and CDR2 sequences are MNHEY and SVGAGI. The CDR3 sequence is CASCVMFNRDRAYEQYF. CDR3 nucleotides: TGTGCCAGTTGCGTGATGTTTAACCGGGACAGAGCCTACGAGCAGTACTTC.

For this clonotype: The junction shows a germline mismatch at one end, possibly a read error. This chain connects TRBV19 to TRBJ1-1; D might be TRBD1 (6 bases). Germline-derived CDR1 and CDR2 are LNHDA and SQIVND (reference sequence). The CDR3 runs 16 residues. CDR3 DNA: TGTGCCAGTAGTTTTTCCGGGAAACGGGGGGGCACTGACGCTTTCTTT. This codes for CASSFSGKRGGTDAFF.

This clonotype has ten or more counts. CDR3 sequence (DNA): TGTGCCAGCAGTACCTCGGGGCCCGGCGGAGAGACCCAGTACTTC. It yields the protein CASSTSGPGGETQYF. This chain connects TRBV6-2 or TRBV6-3 to TRBJ2-5, with D possibly called TRBD1 or TRBD2 (5 bases each). Per the germline V gene, CDR1 is MNHEY and CDR2 is SVGEGT. This CDR3 comprises 15 residues. Trimming removed 5 bases at V and 4 bases at J, with 17 bases between.

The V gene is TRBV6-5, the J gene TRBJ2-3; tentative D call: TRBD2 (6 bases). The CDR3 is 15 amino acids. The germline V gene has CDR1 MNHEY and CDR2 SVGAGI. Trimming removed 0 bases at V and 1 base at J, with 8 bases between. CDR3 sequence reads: CASSYSSGGTDTQYF. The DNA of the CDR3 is TGTGCCAGCAGTTACTCATCGGGGGGCACAGATACGCAGTATTTT.

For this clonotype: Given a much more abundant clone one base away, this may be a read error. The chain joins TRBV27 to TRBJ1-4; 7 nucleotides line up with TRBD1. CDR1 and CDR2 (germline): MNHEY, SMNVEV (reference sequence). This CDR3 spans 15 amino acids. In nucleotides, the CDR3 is TGTGCCAGCAGCAAGGGACAGACAACTAATGAAAAACGGTTTTTT. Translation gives CASSKGQTTNEKRFF.

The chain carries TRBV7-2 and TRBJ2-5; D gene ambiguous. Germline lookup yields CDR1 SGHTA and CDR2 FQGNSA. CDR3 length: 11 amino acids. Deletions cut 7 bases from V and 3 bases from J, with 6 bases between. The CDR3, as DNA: TGTGCCAGCACCCGAAAAGAGACCCAGTACTTC. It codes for CASTRKETQYF.

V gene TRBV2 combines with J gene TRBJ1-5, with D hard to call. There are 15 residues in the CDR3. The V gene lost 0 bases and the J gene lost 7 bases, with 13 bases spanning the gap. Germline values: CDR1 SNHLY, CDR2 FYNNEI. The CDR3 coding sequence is TGTGCCAGCAGTGAAGCGATCACTTCTGACCAGCCCCAGCATTTT. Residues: CASSEAITSDQPQHF.

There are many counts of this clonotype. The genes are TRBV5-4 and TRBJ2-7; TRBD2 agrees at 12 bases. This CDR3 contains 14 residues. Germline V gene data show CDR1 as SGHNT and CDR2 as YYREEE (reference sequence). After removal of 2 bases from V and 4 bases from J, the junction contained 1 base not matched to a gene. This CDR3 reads CASSFGLAGYEQYF. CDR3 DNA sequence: TGTGCCAGCAGCTTTGGACTAGCGGGATACGAGCAGTACTTC.

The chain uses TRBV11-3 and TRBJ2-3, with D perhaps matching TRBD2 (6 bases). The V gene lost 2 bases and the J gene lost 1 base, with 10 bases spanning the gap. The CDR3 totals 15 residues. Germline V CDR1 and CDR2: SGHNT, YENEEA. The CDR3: CASSLSGSGTDTQYF. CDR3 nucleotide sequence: TGTGCCAGCAGCTTAAGCGGGTCGGGCACAGATACGCAGTATTTT. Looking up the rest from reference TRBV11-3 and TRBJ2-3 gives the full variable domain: EAGVVQSPRYKIIEKKQPVAFWCNPISGHNTLYWYLQNLGQGPELLIRYENEEAVDDSQLPKDRFSAERLKGVDSTLKIQPAELGDSAVYLCASSLSGSGTDTQYFGPGTRLTVL.

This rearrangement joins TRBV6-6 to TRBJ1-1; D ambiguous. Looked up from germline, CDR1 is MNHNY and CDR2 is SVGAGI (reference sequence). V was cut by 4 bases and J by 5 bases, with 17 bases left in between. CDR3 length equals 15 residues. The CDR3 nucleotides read TGTGCCAGCAGTTTCCCGGGGATCTCGGTGACTGAAGCTTTCTTT. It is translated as CASSFPGISVTEAFF.

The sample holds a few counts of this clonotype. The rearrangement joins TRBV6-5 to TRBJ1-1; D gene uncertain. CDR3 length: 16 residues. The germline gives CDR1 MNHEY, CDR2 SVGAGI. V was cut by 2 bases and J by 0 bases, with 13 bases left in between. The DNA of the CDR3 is TGTGCCAGCAGTTACCGCCCCGACACTATGAACACTGAAGCTTTCTTT. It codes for CASSYRPDTMNTEAFF.

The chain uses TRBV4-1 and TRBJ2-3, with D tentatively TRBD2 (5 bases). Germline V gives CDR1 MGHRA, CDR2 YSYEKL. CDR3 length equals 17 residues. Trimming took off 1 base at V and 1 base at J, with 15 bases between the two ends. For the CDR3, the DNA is TGCGCCAGCAGCCAAGGGGAAGCCAGCGGACGCACAGATACGCAGTATTTT. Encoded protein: CASSQGEASGRTDTQYF.

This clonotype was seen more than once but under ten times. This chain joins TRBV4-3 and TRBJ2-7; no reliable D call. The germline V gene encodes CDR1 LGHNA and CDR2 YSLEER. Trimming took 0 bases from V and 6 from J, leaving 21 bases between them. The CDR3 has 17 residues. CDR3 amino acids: CASSQETISDPRPEQYF. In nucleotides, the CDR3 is TGCGCCAGCAGCCAAGAAACGATCTCGGACCCCCGGCCCGAGCAGTACTTC.

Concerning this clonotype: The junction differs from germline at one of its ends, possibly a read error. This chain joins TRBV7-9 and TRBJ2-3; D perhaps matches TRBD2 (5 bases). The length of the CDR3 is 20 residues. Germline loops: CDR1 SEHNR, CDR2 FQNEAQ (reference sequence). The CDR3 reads CDSSLDYLQQTGKSTDKQDF. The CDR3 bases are TGTGACAGCAGCTTAGACTATCTTCAACAGACCGGGAAAAGCACAGATAAGCAGGATTTT.

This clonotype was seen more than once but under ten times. Here the CDR3 reads CASSYRKGKRSNEKLFF. For the CDR3, the DNA is TGTGCCAGCAGCTACCGTAAGGGAAAGAGATCTAATGAAAAACTGTTTTTT. This sequence joins TRBV6-2 or TRBV6-3 and TRBJ1-4; D ambiguous. V shed 6 bases and J shed 3 bases, with 20 bases lying between them. The CDR3 extends over 17 amino acids. Per the germline V gene, CDR1 is MNHEY and CDR2 is SVGEGT.

The CDR3 spells CASSATGADGYTF. CDR3 in DNA: TGTGCCAGCAGTGCTACAGGGGCGGATGGCTACACCTTC. V usage is TRBV12-3 or TRBV12-4 and J usage is TRBJ1-2; 7 nucleotides align to TRBD1. Unmatched junction bases numbered 6, after V lost 5 bases and J lost 6 bases. There are 13 residues in the CDR3.

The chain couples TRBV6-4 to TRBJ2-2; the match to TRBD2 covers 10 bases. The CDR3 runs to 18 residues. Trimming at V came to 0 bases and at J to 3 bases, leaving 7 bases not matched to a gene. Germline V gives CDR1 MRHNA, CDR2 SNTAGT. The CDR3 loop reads CASSDSTSGSCYTGELFF. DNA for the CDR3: TGTGCCAGCAGTGACTCGACTAGCGGGTCCTGTTACACCGGGGAGCTGTTTTTT.

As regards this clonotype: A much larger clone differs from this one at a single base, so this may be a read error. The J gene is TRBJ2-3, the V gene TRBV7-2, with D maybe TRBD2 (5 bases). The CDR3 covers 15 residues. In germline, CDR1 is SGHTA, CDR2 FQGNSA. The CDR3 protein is CASSPGGGYTETQYF. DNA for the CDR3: TGTGCCAGCAGCCCAGGTGGCGGGTACACAGAAACGCAGTATTTT.

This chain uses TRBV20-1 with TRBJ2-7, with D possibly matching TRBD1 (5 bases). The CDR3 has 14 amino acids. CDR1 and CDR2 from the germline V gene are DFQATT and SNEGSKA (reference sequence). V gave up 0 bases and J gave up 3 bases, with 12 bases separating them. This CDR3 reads CSARDSRAGYEQYF. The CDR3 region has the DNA TGCAGTGCTAGAGATTCCAGGGCAGGCTACGAGCAGTACTTC.

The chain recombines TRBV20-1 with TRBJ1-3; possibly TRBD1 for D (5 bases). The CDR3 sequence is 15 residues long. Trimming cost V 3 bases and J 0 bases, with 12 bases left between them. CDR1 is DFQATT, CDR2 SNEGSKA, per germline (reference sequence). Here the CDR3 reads CSASLDRLSGNTIYF. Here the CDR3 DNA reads TGCAGTGCTAGCCTTGACAGACTCTCTGGAAACACCATATATTTT.

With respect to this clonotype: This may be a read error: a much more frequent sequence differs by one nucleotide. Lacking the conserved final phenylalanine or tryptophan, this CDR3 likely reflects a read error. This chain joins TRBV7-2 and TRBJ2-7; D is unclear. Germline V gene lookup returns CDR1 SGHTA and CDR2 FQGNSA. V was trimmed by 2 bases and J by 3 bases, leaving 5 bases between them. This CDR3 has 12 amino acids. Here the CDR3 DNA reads TGTGCCAGCAGCTTATTGAACTACGAGCAGTACTTA. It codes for CASSLLNYEQYL.

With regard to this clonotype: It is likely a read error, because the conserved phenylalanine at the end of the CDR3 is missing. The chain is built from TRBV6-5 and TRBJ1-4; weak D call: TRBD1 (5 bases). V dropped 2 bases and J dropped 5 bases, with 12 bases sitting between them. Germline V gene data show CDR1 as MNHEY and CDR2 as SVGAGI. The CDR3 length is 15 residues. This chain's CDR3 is CASSYGTGRNEKLFL. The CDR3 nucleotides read TGTGCCAGCAGTTACGGTACAGGAAGAAATGAAAAACTGTTTTTG.

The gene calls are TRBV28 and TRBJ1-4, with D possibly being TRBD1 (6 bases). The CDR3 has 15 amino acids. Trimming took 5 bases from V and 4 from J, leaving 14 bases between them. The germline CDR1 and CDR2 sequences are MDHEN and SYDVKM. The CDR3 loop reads CASSPNREFNEKLFF. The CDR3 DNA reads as TGTGCCAGCAGTCCCAACAGGGAGTTTAATGAAAAACTGTTTTTT.

In nucleotides, the CDR3 is TGTGCCAGCAGCATTAACGGACAGTCGTATCAAGGCTACACCTTC. Translation: CASSINGQSYQGYTF. The chain joins TRBV5-4 to TRBJ1-2, with D possibly being TRBD1 (6 bases). The CDR3 spans 15 residues. Trimming shortened V by 4 bases and J by 8 bases, and 21 bases separated the two germline ends. CDR1 and CDR2 from the germline V gene are SGHNT and YYREEE (reference sequence).